These T cell receptor beta chains were read from a single sample in a study of identical twins. TCRdb used MiXCR to reprocess the 5' RACE reads, holding one entry per CDR3 protein. The profile shows about 260,000 distinct CDR3 sequences, around 7% of them singletons. The same specimen was also included in a second study, on yellow fever vaccine responses in identical twins.

The sequencing sample was made of memory (CD45RO+) T cells sorted from blood. The receptor source for this set is a woman in her late teens or twenties in good health. Both conserved end residues are part of each CDR3. D genes are given only for firm matches. Expanded clones get a size class; other rows say once, few or many, or leave the size out.

D: -
V: TRBV19
size: -
J: TRBJ1-1
CDR3: CASSIRWDTEAFF
DNA: TGTGCCAGTAGTATAAGGTGGGACACTGAAGCTTTCTTT

D: TRBD2
V: TRBV25-1
size: many
J: TRBJ2-5
CDR3: CASSGPSGGAWETQYF
DNA: TGTGCCAGCAGTGGTCCTAGCGGGGGGGCTTGGGAGACCCAGTACTTC

D: TRBD1
V: TRBV6-5
size: many
J: TRBJ1-6
CDR3: CASSYSEGAYNSPLHF
DNA: TGTGCCAGCAGTTACTCCGAGGGGGCGTATAATTCACCCCTCCACTTT

D: -
V: TRBV6-4
size: few
J: TRBJ2-1
CDR3: CASSVNVYNEQFF
DNA: TGTGCCAGCAGTGTAAATGTCTACAATGAGCAGTTCTTC

D: TRBD2
V: TRBV4-1
size: many
J: TRBJ2-1
CDR3: CASSQAAGGSGSCEQFF
DNA: TGCGCCAGCAGCCAAGCCGCAGGGGGTAGCGGGAGTTGTGAGCAGTTCTTC

D: TRBD1
V: TRBV19
size: few
J: TRBJ2-7
CDR3: CASSKHRGEQYF
DNA: TGTGCCAGTAGTAAACACAGGGGCGAGCAGTACTTC

D: TRBD1
V: TRBV20-1
size: -
J: TRBJ1-5
CDR3: CSARRTGGIDQPQHF
DNA: TGCAGTGCTAGAAGGACAGGGGGCATCGACCAGCCCCAGCATTTT

D: TRBD2
V: TRBV5-1
size: many
J: TRBJ2-2
CDR3: CASSLSLAGGGTGELFF
DNA: TGCGCCAGCAGCTTGAGTTTAGCGGGAGGAGGAACCGGGGAGCTGTTTTTT

D: -
V: TRBV7-3
size: many
J: TRBJ2-2
CDR3: CASSHQTDGELFF
DNA: TGTGCCAGCAGCCACCAAACAGACGGGGAGCTGTTTTTT

D: -
V: TRBV28
size: -
J: TRBJ1-6
CDR3: CASRPQARSPLYF
DNA: TGTGCCAGCAGACCCCAAGCCCGATCACCCCTCTACTTT

D: TRBD1
V: TRBV11-2
size: -
J: TRBJ2-2
CDR3: CASSLDLMGQGRNTGELFF
DNA: TGTGCCAGCAGCTTAGATCTGATGGGACAGGGGCGGAACACCGGGGAGCTGTTTTTT

D: -
V: TRBV7-9
size: many
J: TRBJ2-4
CDR3: CASSSRDDGAKNIQYF
DNA: TGTGCCAGCAGCTCCCGGGACGACGGGGCCAAAAACATTCAGTACTTC

D: TRBD2
V: TRBV2
size: many
J: TRBJ2-4
CDR3: CASRGGLALAKNIQYF
DNA: TGTGCCAGCAGAGGGGGACTAGCGCTAGCCAAAAACATTCAGTACTTC

D: -
V: TRBV20-1
size: -
J: TRBJ1-2
CDR3: CSASYNTGNYGYTF
DNA: TGCAGTGCTAGTTACAATACAGGGAACTATGGCTACACCTTC

D: -
V: TRBV6-5
size: -
J: TRBJ1-5
CDR3: CASSSGEVDQPQHF
DNA: TGTGCCAGCAGTTCAGGTGAGGTGGACCAGCCCCAGCATTTT

D: TRBD1
V: TRBV11-3
size: -
J: TRBJ2-6
CDR3: CASSYDRGGANVLTF
DNA: TGTGCCAGCAGCTATGACAGGGGCGGGGCCAACGTCCTGACTTTC

D: -
V: TRBV6-4
size: few
J: TRBJ1-4
CDR3: CASIAGHHNEKLFF
DNA: TGTGCCAGCATCGCCGGACACCATAATGAAAAACTGTTTTTT

D: TRBD2
V: TRBV20-1
size: few
J: TRBJ2-1
CDR3: CSARGGASGTHNEQFF
DNA: TGCAGTGCTAGGGGAGGGGCTAGCGGGACCCACAATGAGCAGTTCTTC

D: TRBD1
V: TRBV20-1
size: -
J: TRBJ1-2
CDR3: CSARDSLYTF
DNA: TGCAGTGCAAGGGACAGCTTATACACCTTC

D: -
V: TRBV7-9
size: many
J: TRBJ1-4
CDR3: CASSLMSDEKLFF
DNA: TGTGCCAGCAGCTTAATGTCAGATGAAAAACTGTTTTTT

D: -
V: TRBV14
size: -
J: TRBJ2-1
CDR3: CASSQGRLAINEQFF
DNA: TGTGCCAGCAGCCAAGGCCGTCTAGCCATCAATGAGCAGTTCTTC

D: TRBD1
V: TRBV7-8
size: -
J: TRBJ2-4
CDR3: CASSQQGPLAKNIQYF
DNA: TGTGCCAGCAGCCAACAGGGGCCTCTAGCCAAAAACATTCAGTACTTC

D: TRBD1
V: TRBV2
size: -
J: TRBJ1-6
CDR3: CASSGQGDSPLHF
DNA: TGTGCCAGCAGTGGACAGGGAGATTCACCCCTCCACTTT

D: TRBD2
V: TRBV12-3/TRBV12-4
size: many
J: TRBJ2-1
CDR3: CASSLGGRATYNEQFF
DNA: TGTGCCAGCAGTTTAGGGGGGAGGGCCACGTACAATGAGCAGTTCTTC

D: TRBD2
V: TRBV10-3
size: -
J: TRBJ2-2
CDR3: CAIRGGGLAEAGELFF
DNA: TGTGCCATCAGGGGAGGAGGCCTAGCGGAGGCCGGGGAGCTGTTTTTT

D: TRBD1
V: TRBV29-1
size: few
J: TRBJ2-7
CDR3: CSVALQGAYEQYF
DNA: TGCAGCGTTGCCCTACAGGGGGCCTACGAGCAGTACTTC

D: -
V: TRBV3-1
size: -
J: TRBJ2-3
CDR3: CASSQLGGLAQYF
DNA: TGTGCCAGCAGCCAGCTTGGGGGGCTGGCGCAGTATTTT

D: -
V: TRBV10-3
size: many
J: TRBJ2-2
CDR3: CAIRRGDTGELFF
DNA: TGTGCCATCAGAAGGGGGGACACCGGGGAGCTGTTTTTT

D: -
V: TRBV15
size: few
J: TRBJ2-4
CDR3: CATSIGVPPRGIAKNIQYF
DNA: TGTGCCACCAGCATCGGAGTACCCCCTAGGGGGATAGCCAAAAACATTCAGTACTTC

D: TRBD2
V: TRBV24-1
size: many
J: TRBJ2-1
CDR3: CATAYFSGTRRDEQFF
DNA: TGTGCCACCGCCTACTTCTCCGGGACTAGGCGGGATGAGCAGTTCTTC

D: -
V: TRBV24-1
size: few
J: TRBJ2-1
CDR3: CATSDDQLYNEQFF
DNA: TGTGCCACCAGTGACGACCAACTCTACAATGAGCAGTTCTTC

D: TRBD1
V: TRBV6-1
size: many
J: TRBJ1-5
CDR3: CASSPTGGGQPQHF
DNA: TGTGCCAGCAGCCCTACAGGGGGCGGACAGCCCCAGCATTTT

D: -
V: TRBV7-9
size: many
J: TRBJ1-1
CDR3: CASSLEGGTEAFF
DNA: TGTGCCAGCAGCTTAGAGGGAGGGACTGAAGCTTTCTTT

D: TRBD1
V: TRBV28
size: many
J: TRBJ2-5
CDR3: CASSFGGTGKETQYF
DNA: TGTGCCAGCAGTTTCGGCGGGACAGGGAAAGAGACCCAGTACTTC

D: TRBD2
V: TRBV6-1
size: many
J: TRBJ2-3
CDR3: CASRGLASPYTDTQYF
DNA: TGTGCCAGCAGGGGACTAGCGTCGCCCTATACAGATACGCAGTATTTT

D: -
V: TRBV19
size: -
J: TRBJ1-2
CDR3: CASSIPGATYGYTF
DNA: TGTGCCAGTAGTATTCCGGGGGCAACCTATGGCTACACCTTC

D: TRBD2
V: TRBV10-3
size: -
J: TRBJ2-3
CDR3: CAISASPGLAGLRDTQYF
DNA: TGTGCCATCAGTGCCTCCCCGGGACTAGCGGGGTTAAGAGATACGCAGTATTTT

D: -
V: TRBV20-1
size: -
J: TRBJ2-2
CDR3: CSATRTENTGELFF
DNA: TGCAGTGCTACCCGGACAGAGAACACCGGGGAGCTGTTTTTT

D: -
V: TRBV12-3/TRBV12-4
size: many
J: TRBJ1-5
CDR3: CASSLGGGGQPQHF
DNA: TGTGCCAGCAGTTTAGGAGGGGGGGGTCAGCCCCAGCATTTT

D: TRBD1
V: TRBV7-2
size: -
J: TRBJ2-2
CDR3: CASSLAPGTGGLSGTGELFF
DNA: TGTGCCAGCAGCTTAGCCCCCGGGACAGGGGGCCTATCGGGCACCGGGGAGCTGTTTTTT

D: -
V: TRBV29-1
size: many
J: TRBJ1-2
CDR3: CSVESNYGYTF
DNA: TGCAGCGTTGAGAGTAACTATGGCTACACCTTC

D: -
V: TRBV5-1
size: -
J: TRBJ2-5
CDR3: CASRAGSETQYF
DNA: TGCGCCAGCAGGGCAGGGTCCGAGACCCAGTACTTC

D: -
V: TRBV10-3
size: few
J: TRBJ2-2
CDR3: CAISESKGELFF
DNA: TGTGCCATCAGTGAGTCGAAGGGGGAGCTGTTTTTT

D: -
V: TRBV9
size: -
J: TRBJ2-2
CDR3: CASSVATSGRRNTGELFF
DNA: TGTGCCAGCAGCGTAGCTACATCGGGGCGAAGGAACACCGGGGAGCTGTTTTTT

D: TRBD2
V: TRBV5-1
size: few
J: TRBJ2-1
CDR3: CASKAGGDNEQFF
DNA: TGCGCCAGCAAGGCGGGAGGGGACAATGAGCAGTTCTTC

D: -
V: TRBV25-1
size: many
J: TRBJ2-7
CDR3: CASSEVGTYEQYF
DNA: TGTGCCAGCAGTGAGGTCGGAACCTACGAGCAGTACTTC

D: TRBD2
V: TRBV7-8
size: few
J: TRBJ2-6
CDR3: CASSLRREWLSGANVLTF
DNA: TGTGCCAGCAGCTTAAGGCGGGAGTGGCTCTCTGGGGCCAACGTCCTGACTTTC

D: -
V: TRBV3-1
size: -
J: TRBJ2-5
CDR3: CASSHIEETQYF
DNA: TGTGCCAGCAGCCACATTGAAGAGACCCAGTACTTC

D: -
V: TRBV25-1
size: -
J: TRBJ2-2
CDR3: CASSEDAVGELFF
DNA: TGTGCCAGCAGTGAGGACGCGGTCGGGGAGCTGTTTTTT

D: TRBD2
V: TRBV5-1
size: -
J: TRBJ2-3
CDR3: CASSLGMSGGSTDTQYF
DNA: TGCGCCAGCAGCTTGGGAATGAGCGGGGGCAGCACAGATACGCAGTATTTT

D: -
V: TRBV20-1
size: -
J: TRBJ1-4
CDR3: CSARRQNNEKLFF
DNA: TGCAGTGCTAGAAGGCAGAATAATGAAAAACTGTTTTTT